Listed below are T cell receptor beta chains from one sample, sequenced in a study of blood T cell repertoires in COVID-19. TCRdb's copy holds only in-frame clones and misses some; the assay was immunoSEQ multiplex PCR. The sample lists a few hundred thousand clones, about nine tenths occurring once. Sequenced: peripheral blood. These TCRs come from a man aged 25-45 years who had recovered from COVID-19. Both conserved end residues are part of each CDR3. Fields, in order: D gene, V gene, J gene, clone size, CDR3 DNA, CDR3 protein. A D gene is named only where the DNA matches it firmly. Where a row states a size, it is once, few, many or the class of an expanded clone; other rows omit it.

d_gene: .; v_gene: TRBV14; j_gene: TRBJ1-1; abundance: .; CDR3nt: TGTGCCAGCAGCCCAATTCCCAGACCCACGGGAGCTTTCTTT; CDR3aa: CASSPIPRPTGAFF
d_gene: .; v_gene: TRBV29-1; j_gene: TRBJ1-1; abundance: .; CDR3nt: TGCAGCGTTCTCGGATTTGAGGGTACTGAAGCTTTCTTT; CDR3aa: CSVLGFEGTEAFF
d_gene: TRBD2; v_gene: TRBV19; j_gene: TRBJ2-1; abundance: .; CDR3nt: TGTGCCAGTAGTATACAAGCGGGGGGTCACAATGAGCAGTTCTTC; CDR3aa: CASSIQAGGHNEQFF
d_gene: .; v_gene: TRBV13; j_gene: TRBJ2-2; abundance: .; CDR3nt: TGTGCCAGCGGGGGCCCGAACACCGGGGAGCTGTTTTTT; CDR3aa: CASGGPNTGELFF
d_gene: .; v_gene: TRBV4-1; j_gene: TRBJ2-5; abundance: once; CDR3nt: TGCGCCAGCAGCCAAGAGCGGGGGCTGGGGCAAGAGACCCAGTACTTC; CDR3aa: CASSQERGLGQETQYF
d_gene: .; v_gene: TRBV9; j_gene: TRBJ1-2; abundance: .; CDR3nt: TGTGCCAGCAGCGTACCCCTGGACACCTCCGACTATGGCTACACCTTC; CDR3aa: CASSVPLDTSDYGYTF
d_gene: TRBD2; v_gene: TRBV2; j_gene: TRBJ2-7; abundance: .; CDR3nt: TGTGCCAGCAGTTGGGGACTAGCGGGGGTCCTCCCCTACGAGCAGTACTTC; CDR3aa: CASSWGLAGVLPYEQYF
d_gene: TRBD2; v_gene: TRBV6-2/TRBV6-3; j_gene: TRBJ2-2; abundance: .; CDR3nt: TGTGCCAGCAGTTCTAGCGGGGAGGCCGGGGAGCTGTTTTTT; CDR3aa: CASSSSGEAGELFF
d_gene: .; v_gene: TRBV11-3; j_gene: TRBJ2-6; abundance: .; CDR3nt: TGTGCCAGCAGCGAAACAGGCAGCTCTGGGGCCAACGTCCTGACTTTC; CDR3aa: CASSETGSSGANVLTF
d_gene: .; v_gene: TRBV10-3; j_gene: TRBJ1-1; abundance: .; CDR3nt: TGTGCCACGGGAGAAGGGTATACTGAAGCTTTCTTT; CDR3aa: CATGEGYTEAFF
d_gene: TRBD1; v_gene: TRBV5-1; j_gene: TRBJ1-5; abundance: .; CDR3nt: TGCGCCAGCAGCGGATGGACAGGGGTCGGGGAACGGGATCAGCCCCAGCATTTT; CDR3aa: CASSGWTGVGERDQPQHF
d_gene: TRBD1; v_gene: TRBV5-1; j_gene: TRBJ2-1; abundance: .; CDR3nt: TGCGCCAGCAGCTTGGGACAGGGGGCCTACAATGAGCAGTTCTTC; CDR3aa: CASSLGQGAYNEQFF
d_gene: TRBD1; v_gene: TRBV5-1; j_gene: TRBJ1-1; abundance: .; CDR3nt: TGCGCCAGCAGCGTTGGGACAGGGGAAGTTTTCTTT; CDR3aa: CASSVGTGEVFF
d_gene: TRBD2; v_gene: TRBV25-1; j_gene: TRBJ2-4; abundance: .; CDR3nt: TGTGCCACCATGAGCGGGGGGCAAAACATTCAGTACTTC; CDR3aa: CATMSGGQNIQYF
d_gene: TRBD1; v_gene: TRBV10-3; j_gene: TRBJ1-3; abundance: .; CDR3nt: TGTGCCATCAGTTCGGACAGGGACTTTGGAAACACCATATATTTT; CDR3aa: CAISSDRDFGNTIYF
d_gene: .; v_gene: TRBV12-1; j_gene: TRBJ2-7; abundance: .; CDR3nt: TGTGCCAGCAGCGCTAGGTCACGCGGGGGGGCTTACGAGCAGTACTTC; CDR3aa: CASSARSRGGAYEQYF
d_gene: .; v_gene: TRBV19; j_gene: TRBJ2-7; abundance: .; CDR3nt: TGTGCCAGTAGCAACCAGCGGAACACCTACGAGCAGTACTTC; CDR3aa: CASSNQRNTYEQYF
d_gene: TRBD1; v_gene: TRBV3-1/TRBV3-2; j_gene: TRBJ1-2; abundance: .; CDR3nt: TGTGCCAGCAGCCAAGGTGGACCCACCCTAGGGACAGGGGGCGGGTGTGACTATGGCTACACCTTC; CDR3aa: CASSQGGPTLGTGGGCDYGYTF
d_gene: .; v_gene: TRBV11-2; j_gene: TRBJ2-3; abundance: .; CDR3nt: TGTGCCAGCAGCTTATCAGGGTTCATGAATACGCAGTATTTT; CDR3aa: CASSLSGFMNTQYF
d_gene: TRBD1; v_gene: TRBV7-9; j_gene: TRBJ1-2; abundance: .; CDR3nt: TGTGCCAGCAGCTTACCGGACAGGGGAAACGGCTACACCTTC; CDR3aa: CASSLPDRGNGYTF
d_gene: TRBD2; v_gene: TRBV19; j_gene: TRBJ2-5; abundance: .; CDR3nt: TGTGCCAGTAGTATTGAAGGGACTACCCAAGAGACCCAGTACTTC; CDR3aa: CASSIEGTTQETQYF
d_gene: .; v_gene: TRBV5-4; j_gene: TRBJ1-2; abundance: .; CDR3nt: TGTGCCAGCAGCGAACAGCCCCCTTATGGCTACACCTTC; CDR3aa: CASSEQPPYGYTF
d_gene: .; v_gene: TRBV11-3; j_gene: TRBJ1-1; abundance: .; CDR3nt: TGTGCCAGCAGCCCAGCAGGGGTCCTTACTGAAGCTTTCTTT; CDR3aa: CASSPAGVLTEAFF
d_gene: .; v_gene: TRBV10-3; j_gene: TRBJ1-5; abundance: .; CDR3nt: TGTGCCATCAGTGACTCTTTTCAGCCCCAGCATTTT; CDR3aa: CAISDSFQPQHF
d_gene: TRBD1; v_gene: TRBV24-1; j_gene: TRBJ2-3; abundance: once; CDR3nt: TGTGCCACCAGTGAGGGGACAGGGATCAGCACAGATACGCAGTATTTT; CDR3aa: CATSEGTGISTDTQYF
d_gene: TRBD1; v_gene: TRBV10-3; j_gene: TRBJ2-7; abundance: once; CDR3nt: TGTGCCATCAGTGAAGCAGGGGGCCTTAGCGAGCAGTACTTC; CDR3aa: CAISEAGGLSEQYF
d_gene: .; v_gene: TRBV6-5; j_gene: TRBJ1-6; abundance: .; CDR3nt: TGTGTCACCCAGGTCCAGCTGGGTTCACCCCTCCACTTT; CDR3aa: CVTQVQLGSPLHF
d_gene: .; v_gene: TRBV7-9; j_gene: TRBJ2-3; abundance: .; CDR3nt: TGTGCCAGCAGCTTAGTACGGAGGTTTACAGATACGCAGTATTTT; CDR3aa: CASSLVRRFTDTQYF
d_gene: TRBD1; v_gene: TRBV6-6; j_gene: TRBJ2-2; abundance: .; CDR3nt: TGTGCCAGCAGTCAGGGGGCCTACACCGGGGAGCTGTTTTTT; CDR3aa: CASSQGAYTGELFF
d_gene: TRBD1; v_gene: TRBV11-2; j_gene: TRBJ1-1; abundance: few; CDR3nt: TGTGCCAGCAGTAGACTCGGGACAGGGAACACTGAAGCTTTCTTT; CDR3aa: CASSRLGTGNTEAFF
d_gene: .; v_gene: TRBV18; j_gene: TRBJ2-7; abundance: .; CDR3nt: TGTGCCAGCTCACCAACGGGGAGGTACGAGCAGTACTTC; CDR3aa: CASSPTGRYEQYF
d_gene: TRBD2; v_gene: TRBV7-2; j_gene: TRBJ2-2; abundance: .; CDR3nt: TGTGCCAGCAGACCCCGGGTAGCGGGGGGGATTGGGTCCGGGGAGCTGTTTTTT; CDR3aa: CASRPRVAGGIGSGELFF
d_gene: TRBD1; v_gene: TRBV5-1; j_gene: TRBJ2-1; abundance: .; CDR3nt: TGCGCCAGCAGCTTGGAAGGGACAGGGCGGAGTGAGCAGTTCTTC; CDR3aa: CASSLEGTGRSEQFF
d_gene: .; v_gene: TRBV5-5; j_gene: TRBJ2-1; abundance: .; CDR3nt: TGTGCCAGCAGCTTAAGGGACTCTTACAATGAGCAGTTCTTC; CDR3aa: CASSLRDSYNEQFF
d_gene: TRBD1; v_gene: TRBV7-9; j_gene: TRBJ2-5; abundance: .; CDR3nt: TGTGCCAGCAGGGGACAGGGGGCAGAGACCCAGTACTTC; CDR3aa: CASRGQGAETQYF
d_gene: TRBD1; v_gene: TRBV7-6; j_gene: TRBJ2-2; abundance: .; CDR3nt: TGTGCCAGCAGCTTAGGGACAGGCACCGGGGAGCTGTTTTTT; CDR3aa: CASSLGTGTGELFF
d_gene: .; v_gene: TRBV19; j_gene: TRBJ2-5; abundance: .; CDR3nt: TGTGCCAGTAGTCCGTACTCAACCTCCGGGACCCAGTACTTC; CDR3aa: CASSPYSTSGTQYF
d_gene: TRBD1; v_gene: TRBV30; j_gene: TRBJ2-5; abundance: .; CDR3nt: TGTGCCTGGGGACAGGGAAAGACCCAGTACTTC; CDR3aa: CAWGQGKTQYF
d_gene: .; v_gene: TRBV5-6; j_gene: TRBJ1-2; abundance: .; CDR3nt: TGTGCCAGCAGCTTGCAGACAGGTCTTGGCTACACCTTC; CDR3aa: CASSLQTGLGYTF
d_gene: TRBD2; v_gene: TRBV19; j_gene: TRBJ2-1; abundance: .; CDR3nt: TGTGCCAGTAAGGGACTAGCGGGGGGGATTCACTCCTACAATGAGCAGTTCTTC; CDR3aa: CASKGLAGGIHSYNEQFF
d_gene: .; v_gene: TRBV30; j_gene: TRBJ1-6; abundance: .; CDR3nt: TGTGCCTGGAGTGCTATACAGGGCGATTCACCCCTCCACTTT; CDR3aa: CAWSAIQGDSPLHF
d_gene: TRBD1; v_gene: TRBV6-5; j_gene: TRBJ1-2; abundance: once; CDR3nt: TGTGCCAGCAGTTACTTTGACAGGGGATATGGCTACACCTTC; CDR3aa: CASSYFDRGYGYTF
d_gene: TRBD1; v_gene: TRBV15; j_gene: TRBJ1-3; abundance: .; CDR3nt: TGTGCCACCAGCAGCAGGGGGCCCACCATATATTTT; CDR3aa: CATSSRGPTIYF
d_gene: .; v_gene: TRBV7-2; j_gene: TRBJ1-2; abundance: .; CDR3nt: TGTGCCAGCAGCTTAGTAGGGGGGGCTGCTAGCTATGGCTACACCTTC; CDR3aa: CASSLVGGAASYGYTF
d_gene: TRBD2; v_gene: TRBV4-3; j_gene: TRBJ2-1; abundance: .; CDR3nt: TGCGCCAGCAGCCAGAACAGCGGGGGGGGTTACAATGAGCAGTTCTTC; CDR3aa: CASSQNSGGGYNEQFF
d_gene: TRBD2; v_gene: TRBV5-5; j_gene: TRBJ2-1; abundance: .; CDR3nt: TGTGCCAGCAGCTTGGTACTAGCGGAATACAATGAGCAGTTCTTC; CDR3aa: CASSLVLAEYNEQFF
d_gene: .; v_gene: TRBV28; j_gene: TRBJ1-2; abundance: many; CDR3nt: TGTGCCAGCAGTTCAGGGAACTATGGCTACACCTTC; CDR3aa: CASSSGNYGYTF
d_gene: .; v_gene: TRBV19; j_gene: TRBJ1-5; abundance: .; CDR3nt: TGTGCCAGTAGTACCCCCTGGGGCCTGGGCAATCAGCCCCAGCATTTT; CDR3aa: CASSTPWGLGNQPQHF
d_gene: .; v_gene: TRBV7-9; j_gene: TRBJ2-7; abundance: .; CDR3nt: TGTGCCAGCAGCTTATCAGGAACCTACGAGCAGTACTTC; CDR3aa: CASSLSGTYEQYF
d_gene: TRBD1; v_gene: TRBV29-1; j_gene: TRBJ2-7; abundance: .; CDR3nt: TGCAGCGTGGGGGACAGGGGTAGGGGCTACGAGCAGTACTTC; CDR3aa: CSVGDRGRGYEQYF
d_gene: TRBD1; v_gene: TRBV5-1; j_gene: TRBJ2-5; abundance: .; CDR3nt: TGCGCCAGCAGCTTTTCCGGACAGGTCCAAGAGACCCAGTACTTC; CDR3aa: CASSFSGQVQETQYF
d_gene: .; v_gene: TRBV5-5; j_gene: TRBJ1-5; abundance: .; CDR3nt: TGTGCCAGCAGAAGTGCAGGTTCCAATCAGCCCCAGCATTTT; CDR3aa: CASRSAGSNQPQHF
d_gene: .; v_gene: TRBV3-1/TRBV3-2; j_gene: TRBJ1-5; abundance: once; CDR3nt: TGTGCCAGCAGCCAGATAGGGGGTCAGCCCCAGCATTTT; CDR3aa: CASSQIGGQPQHF
d_gene: TRBD2; v_gene: TRBV5-1; j_gene: TRBJ2-3; abundance: .; CDR3nt: TGCGCCAGTGGGACTGGTGGGAGGGCAGATACGCAGTATTTT; CDR3aa: CASGTGGRADTQYF
d_gene: TRBD1; v_gene: TRBV7-2; j_gene: TRBJ1-1; abundance: few; CDR3nt: TGTGCCAGCAGCTTAGATGGGACAGGAGAGACTGAAGCTTTCTTT; CDR3aa: CASSLDGTGETEAFF